The rows below give T cell receptor beta chains drawn from one sample of a study of blood T cell repertoires in COVID-19. Libraries were prepared by immunoSEQ multiplex PCR; TCRdb keeps only in-frame clonotypes and omits some of them. The profile shows over 70,000 clones, 80% of them singletons. Specimen: peripheral blood. Receptors were obtained from a woman aged 70-85 years with acute or convalescent COVID-19. CDR3s include the opening cysteine and the closing phenylalanine or tryptophan. Each record gives: J gene, D gene, V gene, clone size, CDR3 protein, CDR3 DNA. D genes are given only for firm matches. A row's size may be missing; if present it is once, few, many or a size class.

>TRBJ2-4|-|TRBV15|-
CATSREQGYQNIQYF
TGTGCCACCAGCAGAGAGCAGGGCTATCAAAACATTCAGTACTTC
>TRBJ1-6|-|TRBV28|-
CASSFGVGFSPLHF
TGTGCCAGCAGTTTCGGGGTGGGGTTTTCACCCCTCCACTTT
>TRBJ2-1|-|TRBV5-4|-
CASSLELGSYNEQFF
TGTGCCAGCAGCTTGGAACTAGGATCTTACAATGAGCAGTTCTTC
>TRBJ2-1|-|TRBV11-1|-
CASSLGRGNEQFF
TGTGCCAGCAGCTTAGGACGGGGAAATGAGCAGTTCTTC
>TRBJ2-1|-|TRBV21-1|-
CASSSRGTSGSGNEQFF
TGTGCCAGCAGTTCACGCGGGACTAGCGGGAGTGGCAATGAGCAGTTCTTC
>TRBJ1-2|TRBD1|TRBV3-1/TRBV3-2|few
CASSPPGTGSYGYTF
TGTGCCAGCAGCCCCCCCGGGACAGGATCCTATGGCTACACCTTC
>TRBJ2-1|-|TRBV7-6|-
CASSLDGSSYNEQFF
TGTGCCAGCAGCTTAGACGGGAGCTCCTACAATGAGCAGTTCTTC
>TRBJ1-4|TRBD1|TRBV10-3|-
CAISERTGFEKLFF
TGTGCCATCAGTGAGAGGACAGGTTTTGAAAAACTGTTTTTT
>TRBJ1-1|TRBD1|TRBV9|few
CASSPSGQSYTEAFF
TGTGCCAGCAGCCCATCGGGACAGTCTTACACTGAAGCTTTCTTT
>TRBJ1-5|-|TRBV4-2|-
CASSQVGGQPQHF
TGTGCCAGCAGCCAAGTAGGCGGACAGCCCCAGCATTTT
>TRBJ2-3|TRBD2|TRBV6-6|-
CASSPASGRVRTDTQYF
TGTGCCAGCAGTCCAGCTAGCGGGAGGGTTCGCACAGATACGCAGTATTTT
>TRBJ1-1|-|TRBV30|-
CAWGEFRNTEAFF
TGTGCCTGGGGGGAGTTCAGGAACACTGAAGCTTTCTTT
>TRBJ2-1|-|TRBV5-4|-
CASSSPRGGYSYNEQFF
TGTGCCAGCAGCTCCCCGAGAGGAGGATACTCCTACAATGAGCAGTTCTTC
>TRBJ2-3|TRBD2|TRBV6-5|-
CASRRGGLFDTQYF
TGTGCCAGCCGTCGGGGGGGACTTTTCGATACGCAGTATTTT
>TRBJ1-2|-|TRBV2|-
CASSDLEDGYTF
TGTGCCAGCAGTGATCTGGAGGATGGCTACACCTTC
>TRBJ2-7|-|TRBV5-1|-
CASSLGQTSSYEQYF
TGCGCCAGCAGCTTGGGACAGACTTCTTCCTACGAGCAGTACTTC
>TRBJ2-7|TRBD2|TRBV5-8|-
CASSLGLAGGEQYF
TGTGCCAGCAGCTTGGGACTAGCGGGAGGCGAGCAGTACTTC
>TRBJ2-5|-|TRBV2|-
CASSEAGAVQETQYF
TGTGCCAGCAGTGAAGCGGGGGCAGTACAAGAGACCCAGTACTTC
>TRBJ2-3|TRBD2|TRBV9|-
CASSIAGGWGTDTQYF
TGTGCCAGCAGCATAGCGGGAGGATGGGGCACAGATACGCAGTATTTT
>TRBJ2-2|TRBD1|TRBV24-1|-
CATSDPKRQGENTGELFF
TGTGCCACCAGTGATCCGAAAAGGCAGGGGGAGAACACCGGGGAGCTGTTTTTT
>TRBJ2-7|-|TRBV6-5|few
CASSYRGGYEQYF
TGTGCCAGCAGTTACAGGGGAGGCTACGAGCAGTACTTC
>TRBJ2-2|TRBD2|TRBV28|-
CASMPLGGSFGELFF
TGTGCCAGCATGCCTTTAGGCGGGAGTTTCGGGGAGCTGTTTTTT